What follows is one TCR beta chain and its context. Its antigen is unknown. The germline V gene has CDR1 GTSNPN and CDR2 SVGIG (reference sequence). The CDR3 is made up of 16 amino acids. Trimming cost V 3 bases and J 9 bases, with 24 bases left between them. Amplification yielded TCR beta CDR3 regions, with RNA transcripts as the source. Researchers ran a first-round RT-PCR on the TCR CDR3 using the HTBI primer set. A single record per CDR3 protein comes from TCRdb applying MiXCR to the multiplex PCR reads. The profile shows roughly 800,000 distinct CDR3 sequences, roughly 37% of them singletons. The data are from a study of T cells in Graves' hyperthyroidism and ophthalmopathy. General study findings and limits: In the blood, most expanded thyroid clonotypes above 0.001 appeared as well.

It was considered stable Graves' hyperthyroidism when ophthalmopathy did not progress within 18 months. Those with hyperthyroidism were 18 to 65 years old, newly diagnosed, and ill for under 2 months. This rearrangement joins TRBV30 to TRBJ1-5; D might be TRBD1 (6 bases). Sequences were obtained from blood. The sequence was collected from a man between 18 and 35 years old with Graves' hyperthyroidism. As DNA, the CDR3 is TGTGCCTGGAGCATACTGGAGATAAGGGGGGACTGGCCCCAGCATTTT. Protein sequence: CAWSILEIRGDWPQHF. Filled out from reference TRBV30 and TRBJ1-5, the complete variable domain reads SQTIHQWPATLVQPVGSPLSLECTVEGTSNPNLYWYRQAAGRGLQLLFYSVGIGQISSEVPQNLSASRPQDRQFILSSKKLLLSDSGFYLCAWSILEIRGDWPQHFGDGTRLSIL.